The 17 T cell receptor beta chains below were found in one sample sequenced in a study of cytomegalovirus exposure and HLA in healthy donors. The table came from immunoSEQ multiplex PCR; TCRdb's copy has only in-frame clones and leaves some out. In the table there are 100,000 to 150,000 clones, roughly 95% of which are singletons. Sequencing was performed on PBMCs. These receptors all stem from a man between 18 and 35 years old in good health and CMV-seronegative.

V usage is TRBV25-1 and J usage is TRBJ2-1; 16 bases match TRBD2. There are 17 residues in the CDR3. The V gene's germline CDR1 is MGHDK and CDR2 SYGVNS. V dropped 4 bases and J dropped 7; count of bases not matched to a gene: 7. CDR3: CASSVQGLAGGKNEQFF. The DNA of the CDR3 is TGTGCCAGCAGTGTCCAGGGACTAGCGGGAGGGAAAAATGAGCAGTTCTTC. Using reference TRBV25-1 and TRBJ2-1 for the parts outside the CDR3, the full variable domain is EADIYQTPRYLVIGTGKKITLECSQTMGHDKMYWYQQDPGMELHLIHYSYGVNSTEKGDLSSESTVSRIRTEHFPLTLESARPSHTSQYLCASSVQGLAGGKNEQFFGPGTRLTVL.

This chain joins TRBV9 and TRBJ2-7; D remains unclear. CDR3 length equals 15 residues. Deletions cut 0 bases from V and 1 base from J, with 11 bases between. Germline CDR1 and CDR2: SGDLS and YYNGEE. The CDR3 DNA reads as TGTGCCAGCAGCGTAGGAGGCCACGGATCCTACGAGCAGTACTTC. This encodes CASSVGGHGSYEQYF. The complete variable domain, with remaining parts taken from reference TRBV9 and TRBJ2-7, reads DSGVTQTPKHLITATGQRVTLRCSPRSGDLSVYWYQQSLDQGLQFLIQYYNGEERAKGNILERFSAQQFPDLHSELNLSSLELGDSALYFCASSVGGHGSYEQYFGPGTRLTVT.

The chain is built from TRBV11-3 and TRBJ2-7; a possible D gene is TRBD1 (6 bases). The CDR3 is made up of 14 amino acids. Germline V gene data show CDR1 as SGHNT and CDR2 as YENEEA. V was cut by 5 bases and J by 2 bases, with 13 bases left in between. As DNA, the CDR3 is TGTGCCAGCAGCCTGAGGGACATTACCTACGAGCAGTACTTC. Translating gives CASSLRDITYEQYF.

The rearrangement joins TRBV10-3 to TRBJ1-1, with D unresolved. The CDR3 totals 13 residues. Germline V lookup: CDR1 ENHRY, CDR2 SYGVKD. With 3 bases removed from V and 0 bases from J, the gap between germline ends came to 5 bases. The CDR3 nucleotides are TGTGCCATCAGTGACGTAATGAACACTGAAGCTTTCTTT. It yields the protein CAISDVMNTEAFF.

J is TRBJ2-3 and V is TRBV28, with 7 bases identical to TRBD2. Trimming took 3 bases from V and 6 from J; bases not matched to a gene: 15. The CDR3 runs to 17 residues. From germline, CDR1 is MDHEN and CDR2 SYDVKM. CDR3 sequence: CASSFDRASGRTDTQYF. CDR3 DNA sequence: TGTGCCAGCAGTTTCGATAGGGCTAGCGGTCGTACGGATACGCAGTATTTT.

The chain employs TRBV7-8 and TRBJ1-2; D remains ambiguous. The germline V and J ends were trimmed by 5 bases and 5 bases, with 18 bases remaining between them. The CDR3 is 15 residues long. Germline V lookup: CDR1 SGHVS, CDR2 FQNEAQ. Here the CDR3 reads CASSPEAGVRYGYTF. The DNA for the CDR3 is TGTGCCAGCAGCCCCGAAGCCGGGGTGAGGTATGGCTACACCTTC.

This chain uses TRBV2 with TRBJ2-2, with D perhaps TRBD1 (5 bases). CDR1 is SNHLY, CDR2 FYNNEI, per germline. V dropped 7 bases and J dropped 6 bases, with 18 bases sitting between them. The CDR3 runs 15 residues. CDR3 DNA: TGTGCCAGCATGATCGACAGACAGATTGCCGGGGAGCTGTTTTTT. Its protein product is CASMIDRQIAGELFF.

The gene calls are TRBV18 and TRBJ2-1, with D hard to call. Germline assignment: CDR1 KGHSH and CDR2 LQKENI. The CDR3 extends over 12 amino acids. The V end lost 3 bases, the J end lost 8 bases, and 8 bases lay between the germline ends. The CDR3 region is CASSPTLYEQFF. In nucleotides, the CDR3 is TGTGCCAGCTCACCCACCCTATATGAGCAGTTCTTC.

This clone was found a few times. The V call is TRBV13, the J call TRBJ2-1, with 8 bases matching TRBD2. The CDR3 is made up of 14 amino acids. With 5 bases clipped from V and 6 bases from J, the junction kept 6 bases outside the gene matches. CDR1 and CDR2 (germline): PRHDT, FYEKMQ (reference sequence). In nucleotides, the CDR3 is TGTGCCAGCAGCACCGGACTAGCTTTCAATGAGCAGTTCTTC. Translation: CASSTGLAFNEQFF.

The rearrangement links TRBV19 to TRBJ1-2; unclear D gene. Per germline, CDR1 LNHDA and CDR2 SQIVND (reference sequence). The V end lost 5 bases, the J end lost 5 bases, and 21 bases lay between the germline ends. The CDR3 runs to 16 residues. The CDR3 DNA sequence: TGTGCCAGTAGTCTCATCCCGGGATCGCCTGGTTATGGCTACACCTTC. This sequence encodes CASSLIPGSPGYGYTF.

This rearrangement joins TRBV28 to TRBJ2-1; tentatively, D is TRBD1 (6 bases). V was pared by 4 bases and J by 4 bases, with 20 bases between. The CDR3 sequence is 17 residues long. The germline V gene has CDR1 MDHEN and CDR2 SYDVKM. CDR3 in amino acids: CASSSPAQGHLYNEQFF. In DNA, the CDR3 is TGTGCCAGCAGTTCACCCGCCCAGGGGCACCTTTACAATGAGCAGTTCTTC.

The gene calls are TRBV2 and TRBJ1-1, with D hard to call. Germline CDR1 SNHLY, CDR2 FYNNEI. Trimming took 7 bases from V and 2 from J, leaving 11 bases between them. The CDR3 extends over 13 amino acids. The CDR3 loop is CASTFGLNTEAFF. DNA of the CDR3: TGTGCCAGCACTTTCGGACTAAACACTGAAGCTTTCTTT.

The rearrangement links TRBV11-3 to TRBJ2-5; D not certain. The CDR3 has 13 residues. The V end was cut by 0 bases, the J end by 4 bases, with 6 bases between. The germline CDR1 and CDR2 sequences are SGHNT and YENEEA. The CDR3, as DNA: TGTGCCAGCAGCTTAGAAGCTCGAGAGACCCAGTACTTC. Amino acid sequence: CASSLEARETQYF.

In DNA, the CDR3 is TGCAGCGTTGATGGGTTGGGAGGGAACACTGAAGCTTTCTTT. This translates into CSVDGLGGNTEAFF. J is TRBJ1-1 and V is TRBV29-1; D not resolved. The CDR3 has 14 amino acids. Per germline, CDR1 SQVTM and CDR2 ANQGSEA. Trimming removed 3 bases at V and 1 base at J, with 12 bases between.

The chain joins TRBV6-4 to TRBJ1-1, with D perhaps matching TRBD1 (5 bases). V was shortened by 6 bases and J by 2 bases, with 10 bases between the two germline ends. Germline V lookup: CDR1 MRHNA, CDR2 SNTAGT. The CDR3 runs 13 residues. CDR3 bases: TGTGCCAGCAGCAGGGAGGAAAACACTGAAGCTTTCTTT. Translation: CASSREENTEAFF.

The chain has TRBV19 and TRBJ2-1; a possible D gene is TRBD1 (7 bases). The CDR3 is 11 residues long. Germline V gene data show CDR1 as LNHDA and CDR2 as SQIVND (reference sequence). Trimming removed 7 bases at V and 14 bases at J, with 15 bases between. The CDR3 DNA sequence: TGTGCCAGTATACGCGGGACAGTGAAGTTCTTC. Translating gives CASIRGTVKFF.

V and J are TRBV27 and TRBJ1-2, with D perhaps matching TRBD1 (5 bases). V was clipped by 0 bases and J by 7 bases, with 15 bases between them. Germline CDR1 is MNHEY and CDR2 is SMNVEV (reference sequence). The CDR3 is 15 amino acids. The CDR3 loop is CASSLSRGRSSGYTF. CDR3 coding DNA: TGTGCCAGCAGTTTATCGCGGGGCCGGAGCAGTGGCTACACCTTC.